What follows is one T cell receptor (beta chain) and its context. Germline V gene lookup returns CDR1 KGHDR and CDR2 SFDVKD. V was trimmed by 0 bases and J by 0 bases, leaving 23 bases between them. CDR3 size: 20 residues. This specimen belongs to a study of T-cell memory formation after mild COVID-19. One entry per CDR3 protein results from TCRdb running MiXCR on the 5' RACE reads. The sample lists about 470,000 distinct CDR3 sequences, around a quarter occurring once. V usage is TRBV24-1 and J usage is TRBJ2-7, with D perhaps TRBD2 (7 bases). This sequence was found in an adult woman who had mild COVID-19 (a few samples of this study predate the infection). Cell type and time point are not known. Sequencing used PBMCs or a T cell subset sorted from them (not recorded which). The CDR3 sequence is CATSDLRGVQGTPRSYEQYF. The CDR3 DNA follows: TGTGCCACCAGTGATTTGCGGGGGGTACAGGGCACACCCCGCTCCTACGAGCAGTACTTC.